This passage covers 2 T cell receptor beta chains from one sample sequenced in a study of blood T cell repertoires in COVID-19. Sequencing was performed with immunoSEQ multiplex PCR; in TCRdb, only in-frame clones are kept and a portion is missing. The repertoire holds roughly 130,000 clones, with about 80% as singletons. The specimen was peripheral blood. Receptors were obtained from a man aged 35-49 years with active or convalescent COVID-19.

This chain joins TRBV29-1 and TRBJ1-2; TRBD1 agrees at 8 bases. Trimming cost V 6 bases and J 4 bases; bases outside gene matches: 4. In germline, CDR1 is SQVTM, CDR2 ANQGSEA. The CDR3 is 12 amino acids. CDR3 amino acids: CSVGDRGYGYTF. In nucleotides, the CDR3 is TGCAGCGTGGGAGACAGGGGCTATGGCTACACCTTC. Looking up the rest from reference TRBV29-1 and TRBJ1-2 gives the full variable domain: SAVISQKPSRDICQRGTSLTIQCQVDSQVTMMFWYRQQPGQSLTLIATANQGSEATYESGFVIDKFPISRPNLTFSTLTVSNMSPEDSSIYLCSVGDRGYGYTFGSGTRLTVV.

This clone was seen many times. This chain links TRBV15 with TRBJ2-7; 10 nucleotides match TRBD2. The ends lost 1 base at V and 6 bases at J; junction bases unmatched: 15. The CDR3 is made up of 18 amino acids. Germline V CDR1 and CDR2: LNHNV, YYDKDF (reference sequence). CDR3 amino acids: CATSRGGVLSSGGSEQYF. CDR3 DNA sequence: TGTGCCACCAGCAGAGGGGGTGTTCTGTCTAGCGGGGGTAGCGAGCAGTACTTC.